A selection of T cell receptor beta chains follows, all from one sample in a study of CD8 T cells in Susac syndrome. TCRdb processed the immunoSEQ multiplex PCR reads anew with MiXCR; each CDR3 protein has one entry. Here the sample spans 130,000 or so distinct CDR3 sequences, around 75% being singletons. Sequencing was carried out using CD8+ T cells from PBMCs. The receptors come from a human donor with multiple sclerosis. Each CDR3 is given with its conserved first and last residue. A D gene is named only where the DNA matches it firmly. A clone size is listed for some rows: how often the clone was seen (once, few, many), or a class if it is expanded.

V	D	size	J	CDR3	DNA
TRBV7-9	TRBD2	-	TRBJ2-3	CASIPGLAGTDTQYF	TGTGCCAGCATCCCGGGACTAGCGGGTACAGATACGCAGTATTTT
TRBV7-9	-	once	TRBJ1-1	CASSDDITEAFF	TGTGCCAGCAGCGACGATATCACTGAAGCTTTCTTT
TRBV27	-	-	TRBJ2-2	CASSLRAGLNTGELFF	TGTGCCAGCAGTTTAAGGGCAGGGCTGAACACCGGGGAGCTGTTTTTT
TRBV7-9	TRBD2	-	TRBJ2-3	CASRQLASGRNTQYF	TGTGCCAGCCGCCAGTTGGCTAGCGGGAGAAATACGCAGTATTTT
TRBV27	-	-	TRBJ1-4	CASSEPGSNEKLFF	TGTGCCAGCAGTGAGCCGGGCTCTAATGAAAAACTGTTTTTT
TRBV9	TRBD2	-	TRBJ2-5	CASSPRISGSVETQYF	TGTGCCAGCAGCCCCCGAATTAGCGGGAGTGTCGAGACCCAGTACTTC
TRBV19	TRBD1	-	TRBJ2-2	CASFDRANTGELFF	TGTGCCAGTTTCGACAGGGCGAACACCGGGGAGCTGTTTTTT
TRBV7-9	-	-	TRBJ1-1	CASSWMGVEEAFF	TGTGCCAGCAGCTGGATGGGGGTAGAGGAAGCTTTCTTT
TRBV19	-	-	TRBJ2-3	CASRSGVTDTQYF	TGTGCCAGCAGATCGGGCGTCACAGATACGCAGTATTTT
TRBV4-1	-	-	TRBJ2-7	CASSQAPDRRYEQYF	TGCGCCAGCAGCCAAGCCCCGGACAGAAGGTACGAGCAGTACTTC
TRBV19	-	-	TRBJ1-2	CASSHQIPLNYGYTF	TGTGCCAGTAGTCATCAGATACCACTTAACTATGGCTACACCTTC
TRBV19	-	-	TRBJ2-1	CASSPTIGRGQYFDEQFF	TGTGCCAGTAGTCCAACCATCGGGAGGGGACAGTATTTCGATGAGCAGTTCTTC
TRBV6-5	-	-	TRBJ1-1	CASSSPGNRGTEAFF	TGTGCCAGCAGTTCGCCAGGGAATCGAGGAACTGAAGCTTTCTTT
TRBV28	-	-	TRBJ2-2	CASRAGPYFDTGELFF	TGTGCCAGCAGGGCCGGACCTTACTTTGACACCGGGGAGCTGTTTTTT
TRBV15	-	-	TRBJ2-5	CATSPSRVQETQYF	TGTGCCACCAGCCCCTCCAGAGTCCAAGAGACCCAGTACTTC
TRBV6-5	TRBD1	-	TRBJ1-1	CASSGDRGNTEAFF	TGTGCCAGCAGTGGGGACAGGGGGAACACTGAAGCTTTCTTT
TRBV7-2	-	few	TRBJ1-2	CASSQGTIGYTF	TGTGCCAGCAGCCAAGGGACGATTGGCTACACCTTC
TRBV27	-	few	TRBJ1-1	CASSLYPNTEAFF	TGTGCCAGCAGTTTATACCCTAACACTGAAGCTTTCTTT
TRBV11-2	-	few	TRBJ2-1	CASRKDAHEQFF	TGTGCCAGCAGGAAGGACGCCCATGAGCAGTTCTTC
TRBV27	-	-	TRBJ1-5	CASSLGLGAGQPQHF	TGTGCCAGCAGTTTAGGGCTTGGGGCCGGTCAGCCCCAGCATTTT
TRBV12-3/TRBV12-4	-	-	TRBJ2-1	CASSFPGSEQFF	TGTGCCAGCAGTTTTCCGGGATCTGAGCAGTTCTTC
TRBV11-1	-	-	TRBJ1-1	CASSFLRHEAFF	TGTGCCAGCAGCTTTCTGAGGCATGAAGCTTTCTTT
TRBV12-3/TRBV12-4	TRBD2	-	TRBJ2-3	CASLGQTSGRADTQYF	TGTGCCAGCCTGGGTCAGACTAGCGGGAGAGCAGATACGCAGTATTTT
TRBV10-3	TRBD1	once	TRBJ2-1	CATDRGPDNEQFF	TGTGCCACCGACAGGGGTCCGGACAATGAGCAGTTCTTC
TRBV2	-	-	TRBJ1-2	CASSDVLEEGYTF	TGTGCCAGCAGTGACGTATTGGAGGAGGGCTACACCTTC
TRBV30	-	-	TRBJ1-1	CAWRGGNTEAFF	TGTGCCTGGAGGGGGGGGAACACTGAAGCTTTCTTT
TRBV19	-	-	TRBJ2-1	CASGQGYNEQFF	TGTGCCAGTGGTCAGGGATACAATGAGCAGTTCTTC
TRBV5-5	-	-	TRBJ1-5	CASSLRGGSNQPQHF	TGTGCCAGCAGCTTGCGGGGAGGTAGCAATCAGCCCCAGCATTTT
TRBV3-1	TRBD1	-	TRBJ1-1	CASSQDQDRGIWRTEAFF	TGTGCCAGCAGCCAAGATCAGGACAGGGGGATCTGGAGAACTGAAGCTTTCTTT
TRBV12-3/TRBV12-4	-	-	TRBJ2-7	CASSLSIYEQYF	TGTGCCAGCAGTTTGTCAATCTACGAGCAGTACTTC
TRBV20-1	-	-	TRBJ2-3	CSAPGLSESDTQYF	TGCAGTGCTCCGGGACTTAGCGAATCAGATACGCAGTATTTT
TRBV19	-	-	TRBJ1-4	CASSIGSGKNEKLFF	TGTGCCAGTAGTATAGGCTCGGGGAAAAATGAAAAACTGTTTTTT
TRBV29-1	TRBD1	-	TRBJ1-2	CSATGSYGYTF	TGCAGCGCGACAGGGAGCTATGGCTACACCTTC
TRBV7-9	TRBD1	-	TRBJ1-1	CASSLPTGSEAFF	TGTGCCAGCAGCTTACCGACAGGGTCTGAAGCTTTCTTT
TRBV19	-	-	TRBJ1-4	CASRDKNEKLFF	TGTGCCAGCCGAGACAAAAATGAAAAACTGTTTTTT
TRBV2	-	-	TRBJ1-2	CASDLGGYTF	TGTGCCAGCGATTTGGGTGGCTACACCTTC
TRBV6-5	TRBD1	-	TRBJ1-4	CASSYSQGVLDEKLFF	TGTGCCAGCAGTTACTCTCAGGGGGTTCTCGATGAAAAACTGTTTTTT
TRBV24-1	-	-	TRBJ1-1	CATSDLRRRFWGENTEAFF	TGTGCCACCAGTGATTTGAGGAGAAGGTTCTGGGGGGAGAACACTGAAGCTTTCTTT
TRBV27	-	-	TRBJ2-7	CASSLGEYYEQYF	TGTGCCAGCAGTTTAGGGGAGTACTACGAGCAGTACTTC
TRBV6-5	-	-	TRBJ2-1	CASSYSRTAIYNEQFF	TGTGCCAGCAGTTACTCGAGGACAGCGATCTACAATGAGCAGTTCTTC
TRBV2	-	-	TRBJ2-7	CASSELAPSYEQYF	TGTGCCAGCAGTGAACTAGCTCCCTCCTACGAGCAGTACTTC
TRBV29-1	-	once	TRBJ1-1	CSVERNTEAFF	TGCAGCGTTGAGAGGAACACTGAAGCTTTCTTT
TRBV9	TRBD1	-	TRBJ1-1	CASSVGQGGTEAFF	TGTGCCAGCAGCGTGGGACAGGGGGGAACTGAAGCTTTCTTT
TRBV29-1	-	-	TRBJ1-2	CSVESGSGGYTF	TGCAGCGTTGAATCGGGGTCCGGTGGCTACACCTTC
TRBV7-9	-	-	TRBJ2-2	CASSFGGSLNTGELFF	TGTGCCAGCAGCTTTGGGGGTTCCCTGAACACCGGGGAGCTGTTTTTT
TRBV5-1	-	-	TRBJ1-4	CASSLAGDEKLFF	TGCGCCAGCAGCTTGGCGGGCGATGAAAAACTGTTTTTT
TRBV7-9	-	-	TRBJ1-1	CASSLEGPTISFF	TGTGCCAGCAGCTTAGAGGGGCCTACTATATCTTTCTTT
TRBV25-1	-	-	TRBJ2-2	CASSEAVRGELFF	TGTGCCAGCAGTGAAGCCGTGAGAGGGGAGCTGTTTTTT
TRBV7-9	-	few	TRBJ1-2	CASSLYVGGLRVDTF	TGTGCCAGCAGCTTATATGTTGGGGGTCTTCGTGTGGACACCTTC
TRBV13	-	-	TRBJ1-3	CASSSGLESRNTIYF	TGTGCCAGCAGCTCTGGGCTGGAAAGTAGAAACACCATATATTTT
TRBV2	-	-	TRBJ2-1	CASTRLDDPYNEQFF	TGTGCCAGCACCCGACTTGACGACCCCTACAATGAGCAGTTCTTC
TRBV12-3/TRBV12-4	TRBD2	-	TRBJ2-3	CASSLASGETDTQYF	TGTGCCAGCAGTTTGGCTAGCGGGGAGACAGATACGCAGTATTTT
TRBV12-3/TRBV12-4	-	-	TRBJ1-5	CASSRGPSNQPQHF	TGTGCCAGCAGCCGGGGTCCTTCAAATCAGCCCCAGCATTTT
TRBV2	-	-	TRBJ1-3	CASTRRRWKASGNTIYF	TGTGCCAGCACTCGAAGAAGGTGGAAGGCCTCTGGAAACACCATATATTTT
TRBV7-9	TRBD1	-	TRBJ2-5	CASSFRTGKETQYF	TGTGCCAGCAGCTTCCGGACAGGGAAAGAGACCCAGTACTTC